The TCR beta chain described here comes from a study of control samples from healthy donors and cancer patients. Here immunoSEQ multiplex PCR was the method, and the copy in TCRdb shows in-frame clones only, minus some. The sample has roughly 100,000 clones, over 85% seen once; the top ten hold 2.5% to 3.5%. This clone was detected only once. This CDR3 has 14 amino acids. The V gene's germline CDR1 is SQVTM and CDR2 ANQGSEA. The germline V and J ends were trimmed by 5 bases and 5 bases, with 16 bases remaining between them. The receptor was derived from a human donor in good health. The donor label of this sample is uncertain. Input material: blood. The chain uses TRBV29-1 and TRBJ2-1; perhaps TRBD2 as D (5 bases). In DNA, the CDR3 is TGCAGCGTTTTCGGACTTAAGCCGGACAATGAGCAGTTCTTC. Translated, it gives CSVFGLKPDNEQFF.